What follows is one TCR beta chain and its context. As yet, its antigen is unknown. The PCR used 60 Vbeta and 13 Jbeta primers. TCRdb's copy holds only in-frame clones and misses some; the assay was immunoSEQ multiplex PCR. The table lists 120,000 or so clones, roughly 78% of them singletons, with roughly 6.3% in the top ten. This entry belongs to a study of cytomegalovirus exposure and HLA in healthy donors. Whole-study results and caveats: HLA alleles showed associations with 15,000 to 20,000 TCR beta sequences in a later analysis, at a 0.05 false discovery rate. The study found most TCR sequences rare, yet found some public TCRs in many donors. The majority of CMV-associated TCR beta chains were reported as apparently HLA-restricted in a later analysis.

This sequence originates from a woman in her thirties or forties in good health and CMV-seronegative. Sequenced: PBMCs.

CDR3 protein: CASSLMGLTLNEQFF. The CDR3 nucleotides are TGTGCCAGCAGTTTAATGGGCCTAACTTTAAATGAGCAGTTCTTC. The chain has TRBV27 and TRBJ2-1; no clear D gene. The germline V gene encodes CDR1 MNHEY and CDR2 SMNVEV (reference sequence). V was trimmed by 2 bases and J by 7 bases, leaving 15 bases between them. The CDR3 length is 15 residues.